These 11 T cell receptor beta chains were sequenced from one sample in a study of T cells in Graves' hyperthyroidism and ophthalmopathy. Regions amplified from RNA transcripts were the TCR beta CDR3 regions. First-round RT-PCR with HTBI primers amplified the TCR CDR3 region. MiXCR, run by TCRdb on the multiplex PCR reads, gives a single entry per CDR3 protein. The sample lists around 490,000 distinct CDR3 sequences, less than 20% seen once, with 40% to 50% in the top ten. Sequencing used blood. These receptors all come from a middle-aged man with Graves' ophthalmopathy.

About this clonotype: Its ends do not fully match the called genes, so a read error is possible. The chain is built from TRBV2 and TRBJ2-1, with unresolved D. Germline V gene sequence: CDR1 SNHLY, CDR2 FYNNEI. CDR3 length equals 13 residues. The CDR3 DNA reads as TGTGCCAGCCTCCTCGACCCCTACAATGAGCAGTCCTTC. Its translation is CASLLDPYNEQSF.

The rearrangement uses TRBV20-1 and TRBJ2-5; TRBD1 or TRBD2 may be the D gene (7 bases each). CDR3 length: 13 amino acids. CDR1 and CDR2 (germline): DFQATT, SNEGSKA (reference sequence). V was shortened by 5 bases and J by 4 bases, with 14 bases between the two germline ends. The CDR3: CSAAGGGGETQYF. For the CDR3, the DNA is TGCAGTGCTGCAGGGGGGGGGGGAGAGACCCAGTACTTC.

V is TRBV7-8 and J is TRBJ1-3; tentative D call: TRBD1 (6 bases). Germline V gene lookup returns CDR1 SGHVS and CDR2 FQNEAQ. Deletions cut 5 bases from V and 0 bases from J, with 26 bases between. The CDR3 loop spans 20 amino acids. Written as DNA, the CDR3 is TGTGCCAGCAGCCGGTTGTGGGGGCGACCCTACCCGAGCTCTGGAAACACCATATATTTT. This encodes CASSRLWGRPYPSSGNTIYF. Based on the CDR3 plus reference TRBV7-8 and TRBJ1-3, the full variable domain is GAGVSQSPRYKVAKRGQDVALRCDPISGHVSLFWYQQALGQGPEFLTYFQNEAQLDKSGLPSDRFFAERPEGSVSTLKIQRTQQEDSAVYLCASSRLWGRPYPSSGNTIYFGEGSWLTVV.

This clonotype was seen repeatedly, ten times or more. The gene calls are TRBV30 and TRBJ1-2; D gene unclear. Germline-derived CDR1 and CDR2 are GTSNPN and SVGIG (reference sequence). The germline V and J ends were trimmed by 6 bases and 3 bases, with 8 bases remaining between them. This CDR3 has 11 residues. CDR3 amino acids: CACGQHYGYTF. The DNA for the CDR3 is TGTGCCTGTGGGCAGCACTATGGCTACACCTTC.

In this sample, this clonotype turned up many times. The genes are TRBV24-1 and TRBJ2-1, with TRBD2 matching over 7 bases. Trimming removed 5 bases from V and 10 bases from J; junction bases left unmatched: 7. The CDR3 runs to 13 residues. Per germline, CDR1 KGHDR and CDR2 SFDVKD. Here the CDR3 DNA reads TGTGCCACCAGTGTTAGACTAGCCCAAGAGCAGTTCTTC. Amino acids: CATSVRLAQEQFF.

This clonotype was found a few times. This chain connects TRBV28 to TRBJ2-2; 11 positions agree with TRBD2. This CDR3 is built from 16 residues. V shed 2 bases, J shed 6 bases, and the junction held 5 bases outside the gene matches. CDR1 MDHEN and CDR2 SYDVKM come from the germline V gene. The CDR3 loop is CASSLITSGRSGELFF. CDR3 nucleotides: TGTGCCAGCAGTTTAATAACTAGCGGGAGATCCGGGGAGCTGTTTTTT. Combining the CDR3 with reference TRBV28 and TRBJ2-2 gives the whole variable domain DVKVTQSSRYLVKRTGEKVFLECVQDMDHENMFWYRQDPGLGLRLIYFSYDVKMKEKGDIPEGYSVSREKKERFSLILESASTNQTSMYLCASSLITSGRSGELFFGEGSRLTVL.

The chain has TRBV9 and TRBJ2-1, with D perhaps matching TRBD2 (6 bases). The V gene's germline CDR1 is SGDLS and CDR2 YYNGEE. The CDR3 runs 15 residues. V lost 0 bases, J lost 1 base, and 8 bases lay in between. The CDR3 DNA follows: TGTGCCAGCAGCGTAGGCGGGAAATCCTACAATGAGCAGTTCTTC. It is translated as CASSVGGKSYNEQFF.

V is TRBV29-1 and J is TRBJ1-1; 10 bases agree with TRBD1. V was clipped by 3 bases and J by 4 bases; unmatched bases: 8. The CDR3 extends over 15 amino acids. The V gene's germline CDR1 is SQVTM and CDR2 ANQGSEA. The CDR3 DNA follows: TGCAGCGTTGAGGAGACAGGGGGCGCCCCCACTGAAGCTTTCTTT. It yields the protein CSVEETGGAPTEAFF. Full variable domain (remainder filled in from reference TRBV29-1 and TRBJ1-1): SAVISQKPSRDICQRGTSLTIQCQVDSQVTMMFWYRQQPGQSLTLIATANQGSEATYESGFVIDKFPISRPNLTFSTLTVSNMSPEDSSIYLCSVEETGGAPTEAFFGQGTRLTVV.

The CDR3 DNA follows: TGTGCCAGCAGCCGAGTGACAGGGGGGAATCAGCCCCAGCATTTT. It translates to CASSRVTGGNQPQHF. This chain joins TRBV3-1 and TRBJ1-5; 9 nucleotides match TRBD1. This CDR3 is 15 amino acids long. J was trimmed by 4 bases and V by 4 bases; bases with no gene match: 5. Germline lookup yields CDR1 LGHDT and CDR2 YNNKEL (reference sequence).

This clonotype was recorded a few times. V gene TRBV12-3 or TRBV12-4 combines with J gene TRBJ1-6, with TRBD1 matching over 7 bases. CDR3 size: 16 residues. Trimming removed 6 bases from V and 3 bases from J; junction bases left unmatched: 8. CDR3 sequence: CASSLRGLGYNSPLHF. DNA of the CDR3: TGTGCCAGCAGCCTGAGGGGGCTAGGCTATAATTCACCCCTCCACTTT.

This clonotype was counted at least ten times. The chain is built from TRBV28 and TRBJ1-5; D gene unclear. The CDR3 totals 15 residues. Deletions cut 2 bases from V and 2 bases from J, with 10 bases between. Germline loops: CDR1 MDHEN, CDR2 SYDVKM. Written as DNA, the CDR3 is TGTGCCAGCAGTTTAAGGGCGAGTGGCAATCAGCCCCAGCATTTT. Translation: CASSLRASGNQPQHF.